These 21 T cell receptor beta chains share one sample of origin, sequenced in a study of cytomegalovirus exposure and HLA in healthy donors. Amplification used 60 Vbeta primers and 13 Jbeta primers. Profiled with immunoSEQ multiplex PCR; TCRdb holds only in-frame clones, not every one. The data hold 250,000 or so clones, with around 90% observed a single time. Material for sequencing was PBMCs. The receptor set was obtained from a girl aged 2-10 years in good health and CMV-seronegative.

This clone was seen a few times. The rearrangement joins TRBV4-1 to TRBJ1-1; 8 nucleotides line up with TRBD1. This CDR3 region has 15 residues. The germline gives CDR1 MGHRA, CDR2 YSYEKL. Trimming took 1 base from V and 1 from J; bases not matched to a gene: 2. The CDR3 loop is CASSQGDRGNTEAFF. The CDR3 nucleotides read TGCGCCAGCAGCCAAGGTGACAGGGGGAACACTGAAGCTTTCTTT.

The chain recombines TRBV18 with TRBJ2-7, with 8 bases aligning to TRBD1. CDR1 KGHSH and CDR2 LQKENI come from the germline V gene. V lost 2 bases to trimming and J lost 2 bases; unmatched junction nucleotides: 5. The CDR3 has 15 amino acids. The CDR3: CASSPATGEAYEQYF. Here the CDR3 DNA reads TGTGCCAGCTCACCAGCGACAGGGGAAGCCTACGAGCAGTACTTC.

This sequence joins TRBV4-2 and TRBJ2-1, with D maybe TRBD2 (7 bases). This CDR3 comprises 15 residues. CDR1 and CDR2 (germline): LGHNA, YNFKEQ. The V end lost 4 bases, the J end lost 9 bases, and 19 bases lay between the germline ends. CDR3 sequence (DNA): TGTGCCAGCAGCCCCCGAGGGGGGGTTCTAGGTGAGCAGTTCTTC. Protein: CASSPRGGVLGEQFF.

The rearrangement links TRBV7-8 to TRBJ2-1; 7 nucleotides line up with TRBD2. The germline V gene has CDR1 SGHVS and CDR2 FQNEAQ. With 1 base clipped from V and 6 bases from J, the junction kept 12 bases outside the gene matches. This CDR3 has 17 residues. CDR3 bases: TGTGCCAGCAGCTTAGTAATAGGTGCGGGAGTAATCAATGAGCAGTTCTTC. Protein product: CASSLVIGAGVINEQFF.

The gene calls are TRBV4-1 and TRBJ2-7; 8 bases line up with TRBD2. After removal of 0 bases from V and 3 bases from J, the junction contained 7 bases not matched to a gene. The length of the CDR3 is 16 residues. Germline lookup yields CDR1 MGHRA and CDR2 YSYEKL. The CDR3 reads CASSQDRTSGFYEQYF. The CDR3 bases are TGCGCCAGCAGCCAAGATAGAACTAGCGGCTTCTACGAGCAGTACTTC.

This clone was observed once. CDR3: CAISAGTNVNEQFF. CDR3 nucleotide sequence: TGTGCCATCAGCGCCGGGACTAACGTGAATGAGCAGTTCTTC. The rearrangement uses TRBV10-3 and TRBJ2-1; 7 bases agree with TRBD2. Germline V CDR1 and CDR2: ENHRY, SYGVKD. This CDR3 has 14 amino acids. The V segment lost 6 bases and the J segment 7 bases; nucleotides outside the gene matches: 9.

The CDR3 sequence is CASSDPQGGGGYTF. The DNA of the CDR3 is TGTGCCAGCAGTGATCCGCAGGGTGGCGGTGGCTACACCTTC. The chain couples TRBV6-5 to TRBJ1-2; D is possibly TRBD1 (5 bases). The CDR3 is made up of 14 amino acids. Germline V gene sequence: CDR1 MNHEY, CDR2 SVGAGI. Trimming left V 5 bases short and J 7 bases short, with 17 bases between.

The CDR3 sequence is CAWKGAEETQYF. In nucleotides, the CDR3 is TGTGCCTGGAAAGGGGCAGAAGAGACCCAGTACTTC. The chain employs TRBV30 and TRBJ2-5; TRBD1 is a possible D gene (5 bases). The CDR3 loop spans 12 amino acids. The V and J ends lost 4 bases and 3 bases respectively, with 9 bases between them. CDR1 and CDR2 from the germline V gene are GTSNPN and SVGIG (reference sequence).

This clone was seen only once. The chain couples TRBV5-1 to TRBJ2-2, with a weak D call TRBD1 (5 bases). Trimming shortened V by 3 bases and J by 6 bases, and 15 bases separated the two germline ends. In germline, CDR1 is SGHRS, CDR2 YFSETQ. The CDR3 runs to 15 residues. The CDR3 nucleotides read TGCGCCAGCAGCTCTACAGGCACGGCGTCCGGGGAGCTGTTTTTT. Translation gives CASSSTGTASGELFF.

The rearrangement joins TRBV7-2 to TRBJ1-4, with 9 nucleotides matching TRBD1. The germline gives CDR1 SGHTA, CDR2 FQGNSA. The CDR3 consists of 16 residues. The junction had 6 bases not matched to a gene; V was cut back by 3 bases and J by 4 bases. The CDR3 protein is CASSLGTGIGNEKLFF. CDR3 nucleotides: TGTGCCAGCAGCTTGGGGACAGGGATTGGTAATGAAAAACTGTTTTTT. Combining the CDR3 with reference TRBV7-2 and TRBJ1-4 gives the whole variable domain GAGVSQSPSNKVTEKGKDVELRCDPISGHTALYWYRQSLGQGLEFLIYFQGNSAPDKSGLPSDRFSAERTGGSVSTLTIQRTQQEDSAVYLCASSLGTGIGNEKLFFGSGTQLSVL.

V and J are TRBV29-1 and TRBJ1-2, with 7 bases fitting TRBD1. The CDR3 extends over 13 amino acids. J lost 7 bases, V lost 6 bases, and 11 bases had no gene match. The V gene's germline CDR1 is SQVTM and CDR2 ANQGSEA. CDR3 amino acids: CSVGAGGSGGYTF. CDR3 DNA: TGCAGCGTGGGGGCAGGGGGAAGTGGTGGCTACACCTTC.

This clone has just one count. The chain uses TRBV15 and TRBJ2-1, with D uncertain. The V gene lost 9 bases and the J gene lost 0 bases, with 6 bases spanning the gap. In germline, CDR1 is LNHNV, CDR2 YYDKDF (reference sequence). The CDR3 runs 12 residues. This CDR3 reads CATTSSYNEQFF. The CDR3 DNA reads TGTGCCACTACCAGCTCCTACAATGAGCAGTTCTTC.

The chain employs TRBV4-1 and TRBJ1-1; 7 bases align to TRBD1. The CDR3 runs 15 residues. With 0 bases clipped from V and 5 bases from J, the junction kept 6 bases outside the gene matches. Germline V gene data show CDR1 as MGHRA and CDR2 as YSYEKL. CDR3 sequence (DNA): TGCGCCAGCAGCCAAGAGACAGGGATTCATACTGAAGCTTTCTTT. This sequence encodes CASSQETGIHTEAFF.

The V gene is TRBV11-2, the J gene TRBJ2-3, with TRBD1 matching 10 bases. The CDR3 loop spans 14 amino acids. The V segment lost 5 bases and the J segment 4 bases; nucleotides outside the gene matches: 3. CDR1 SGHAT and CDR2 FQNNGV come from the germline V gene. CDR3 protein: CASSRDRGPDTQYF. CDR3 bases: TGTGCCAGCAGCCGGGACAGGGGCCCAGATACGCAGTATTTT. Combining the CDR3 with reference TRBV11-2 and TRBJ2-3 gives the whole variable domain EAGVAQSPRYKIIEKRQSVAFWCNPISGHATLYWYQQILGQGPKLLIQFQNNGVVDDSQLPKDRFSAERLKGVDSTLKIQPAKLEDSAVYLCASSRDRGPDTQYFGPGTRLTVL.

The chain links TRBV9 to TRBJ1-1; unclear D gene. Germline lookup yields CDR1 SGDLS and CDR2 YYNGEE. CDR3 length equals 14 residues. The germline V and J ends were trimmed by 0 bases and 0 bases, with 6 bases remaining between them. CDR3 nucleotides: TGTGCCAGCAGCGTAGCGGTTATGAACACTGAAGCTTTCTTT. Protein: CASSVAVMNTEAFF.

The CDR3 DNA sequence: TGTGCCAGCTCGGGTTTGGCGGGAGCTTACAATGAGCAGTTCTTC. Protein: CASSGLAGAYNEQFF. The chain carries TRBV6-5 and TRBJ2-1; 7 positions match TRBD2. The germline gives CDR1 MNHEY, CDR2 SVGAGI. This CDR3 is built from 15 residues. V shed 8 bases and J 4 bases; nucleotides not matched to a gene: 11.

CDR3 nucleotides: TGCGCCAGCAATCCATTGCGGGGGGCGGATGAGACCCAGTACTTC. As protein: CASNPLRGADETQYF. The chain employs TRBV5-1 and TRBJ2-5, with 8 bases that match TRBD2. V gave up 6 bases and J gave up 5 bases; unmatched junction bases: 12. Looked up from germline, CDR1 is SGHRS and CDR2 is YFSETQ. The CDR3 spans 15 residues.

The chain has TRBV7-9 and TRBJ2-7, with a possible D match to TRBD1 (6 bases). The germline CDR1 and CDR2 sequences are SEHNR and FQNEAQ (reference sequence). Trimming pared 6 bases from V and 2 bases from J, leaving 14 bases between. CDR3 length: 14 residues. Written as DNA, the CDR3 is TGTGCCAGCAGGCATACAGGGTCCCCCTACGAGCAGTACTTC. Protein: CASRHTGSPYEQYF. Variable domain in full (rest from reference TRBV7-9 and TRBJ2-7): DTGVSQNPRHKITKRGQNVTFRCDPISEHNRLYWYRQTLGQGPEFLTYFQNEAQLEKSRLLSDRFSAERPKGSFSTLEIQRTEQGDSAMYLCASRHTGSPYEQYFGPGTRLTVT.

The chain employs TRBV5-4 and TRBJ2-7; 13 bases are shared with TRBD2. Germline CDR1 SGHNT, CDR2 YYREEE (reference sequence). The CDR3 is made up of 15 amino acids. J lost 2 bases, V lost 4 bases, and 3 bases had no gene match. DNA for the CDR3: TGTGCCAGCAGCACCGGGACTAGCGGGACCTACGAGCAGTACTTC. This gives the protein CASSTGTSGTYEQYF.

This clone has a single count. This chain links TRBV4-1 with TRBJ1-1, with a possible D match to TRBD1 (6 bases). This CDR3 comprises 15 residues. Germline V gene lookup returns CDR1 MGHRA and CDR2 YSYEKL. V was shortened by 4 bases and J by 4 bases, with 16 bases between the two germline ends. The CDR3 bases are TGCGCCAGCAGCCTACTCCCTCAGGGGTTCACTGAAGCTTTCTTT. Its translation: CASSLLPQGFTEAFF.

For the CDR3, the DNA is TGTGCCAGAAGCTTGGCCCCCACTTACCACGAGCAGTACTTC. Translation gives CARSLAPTYHEQYF. The V call is TRBV5-3, the J call TRBJ2-7; no reliable D call. TRBV5-3 is an open reading frame whose function is uncertain. This CDR3 has 14 residues. With 0 bases removed from V and 5 bases from J, the gap between germline ends came to 12 bases.